This T cell receptor (beta chain) stems from a study of T cell responses to AZD1222 COVID-19 vaccine. Overall study results and limits: Unmutated variant regions reportedly attract nearly half of all spike-specific TCRs. Donors were chiefly white British, with a greater number of females, and clonal diversity was perhaps underestimated.

Concerning this clone itself: Its specificity is unknown.

The CDR3 contains 16 residues. The V gene lost 0 bases and the J gene lost 0 bases, with 9 bases spanning the gap. In germline, CDR1 is SGHRS, CDR2 YFSETQ. The table came from immunoSEQ multiplex PCR; TCRdb's copy has only in-frame clones and leaves some out. The table shows 100,000 to 150,000 clones, with around nine tenths occurring only once. The sequence derives from an adult who received the AZD1222 COVID-19 vaccine. The input for sequencing was peripheral blood, taken 28 days after the second AZD1222 dose. This chain uses TRBV5-1 with TRBJ2-2; possible D gene TRBD1, 6 bases. The CDR3 reads CASSLGGLANTGELFF. The CDR3 region has the DNA TGCGCCAGCAGCTTGGGGGGGCTTGCGAACACCGGGGAGCTGTTTTTT. The full variable domain, with the rest looked up from reference TRBV5-1 and TRBJ2-2, is KAGVTQTPRYLIKTRGQQVTLSCSPISGHRSVSWYQQTPGQGLQFLFEYFSETQRNKGNFPGRFSGRQFSNSRSEMNVSTLELGDSALYLCASSLGGLANTGELFFGEGSRLTVL.